This is a list of T cell receptor beta chains from one sample in a study of shared clonotypes between healthy human individuals. TCRdb keeps only in-frame clones here, not all; method: immunoSEQ multiplex PCR. The sample records 2.3 million or so clones, 85% to 95% being singletons. The sequenced sample consisted of naive CD4+ T cells from PBMCs. The receptors stem from a man aged 18 to 29 in good health. Some clones in this sample may be carry-over from other donors' samples. The CDR3 runs from the conserved cysteine through the conserved F or W. Each record gives: clone size, V gene, J gene, D gene, CDR3 DNA, CDR3 protein. The D gene is left open where the match is weak. Size values are once, few and many counts, or a class for expanded clones, and some rows have none.

>.|TRBV5-4|TRBJ2-5|.
TGTGCCAGCAGCTCCGGGATACTGGGGAGGGAGACCCAGTACTTC
CASSSGILGRETQYF
>.|TRBV9|TRBJ1-2|.
TGTGCCAGCAGCGTAGTTACAGGGTCCTATGGCTACACCTTC
CASSVVTGSYGYTF
>.|TRBV29-1|TRBJ2-7|.
TGCAGCGTTGCTGAGACTTACGAGCAGTACTTC
CSVAETYEQYF
>.|TRBV28|TRBJ2-7|TRBD2
TGTGCCAGCACCCGGGGGCGGGAGGACTACGAGCAGTACTTC
CASTRGREDYEQYF
>.|TRBV10-3|TRBJ1-1|.
TGTGCCATCGAGGCCTCAATGAACACTGAAGCTTTCTTT
CAIEASMNTEAFF
>.|TRBV10-3|TRBJ1-2|.
TGTGCCATCCAGGGTTATGGGAACTATGGCTACACCTTC
CAIQGYGNYGYTF
>.|TRBV7-9|TRBJ2-1|.
TGTGCCAGCAGCTTAGCGCGAGGTGAGCAGTTCTTC
CASSLARGEQFF
>.|TRBV28|TRBJ1-5|.
TGTGCCAGCAGTTTATTCAGCGGGGGTGGTCAGCCCCAGCATTTT
CASSLFSGGGQPQHF
>.|TRBV28|TRBJ1-2|.
TGTGCCAGCAGTTTAACCCCCACGGTGAAGGGCTACACCTTC
CASSLTPTVKGYTF
>.|TRBV2|TRBJ2-7|.
TGTGCCAGCAGTGACCGACTAGGCGGCGAGCAATACTTC
CASSDRLGGEQYF
>.|TRBV7-9|TRBJ2-5|.
TGTGCCAGCAGCTTCTGGGTTTCGGCGTTCTCGGAGACCCAGTACTTC
CASSFWVSAFSETQYF
>.|TRBV7-2|TRBJ2-5|.
TGTGCCAGCAGCTTCCGACAGGGAGGGGAGACCCAGTACTTC
CASSFRQGGETQYF
>.|TRBV28|TRBJ2-7|.
TGTGCCAGCACCAGGGGGGGCTCAGCCTACGAGCAGTACTTC
CASTRGGSAYEQYF
>.|TRBV7-2|TRBJ2-1|.
TGTGCCAGCAGCTTCGCGTTCAGCTCCTACAATGAGCAGTTCTTC
CASSFAFSSYNEQFF
>.|TRBV28|TRBJ1-1|.
TGTGCCAGCAGTTTAGGTAGGACTGAAGCTTTCTTT
CASSLGRTEAFF
>.|TRBV5-1|TRBJ2-1|TRBD2
TGCGCCAGCAGCTTGAAAACTAGCGAAGCCTCCTACAATGAGCAGTTCTTC
CASSLKTSEASYNEQFF
>few|TRBV29-1|TRBJ1-1|.
TGCAGCGTTGAAGGGCGGCAATTGCCTGAAGCTTTCTTT
CSVEGRQLPEAFF
>.|TRBV30|TRBJ1-2|.
TGTGCCTGGAGTGTCGTGTTAGGGGACGGCTACACCTTC
CAWSVVLGDGYTF
>.|TRBV5-1|TRBJ2-7|TRBD2
TGCGCCAGCAGCCCGGGACTAGCGAGCACCTACGAGCAGTACTTC
CASSPGLASTYEQYF
>once|TRBV6-5|TRBJ2-2|.
TGTGCCAGCAGCTACTACAGGGTGCCGAACACCGGGGAGCTGTTTTTT
CASSYYRVPNTGELFF
>.|TRBV13|TRBJ1-1|.
TGTGCCAGCAGCCGCAACGGTTACCCGGGGACTGAAGCTTTCTTT
CASSRNGYPGTEAFF
>.|TRBV5-1|TRBJ1-4|.
TGCGCCAGCAGCTTGGGAGCCGGGGAAAAACTGTTTTTT
CASSLGAGEKLFF
>.|TRBV7-8|TRBJ1-1|.
TGTGCCAGCAGCCCGAATGGCGCCATGAACACTGAAGCTTTCTTT
CASSPNGAMNTEAFF
>.|TRBV5-4|TRBJ2-3|TRBD2
TGTGCCAGCAGCTCCCCGGGAGGCGCCACAGATACGCAGTATTTT
CASSSPGGATDTQYF
>.|TRBV2|TRBJ2-3|.
TGTGCCAGCAGTGAAGGGGGGGAAACAGATACGCAGTATTTT
CASSEGGETDTQYF
>.|TRBV4-3|TRBJ2-2|.
TGCGCCAGCCGCCAGGCCGGGGAGCTGTTTTTT
CASRQAGELFF
>once|TRBV10-2|TRBJ1-4|.
TGCGCCAGCAGTGCGGGCGGAGGCAATGAAAAACTGTTTTTT
CASSAGGGNEKLFF
>.|TRBV28|TRBJ2-7|TRBD2
TGTGCCAGCAGTTCACCGGGACTAGCGGCCTCCTACGAGCAGTACTTC
CASSSPGLAASYEQYF
>.|TRBV5-1|TRBJ2-6|TRBD1
TGCGCCAGCAGCCCACAGGGGTTAAGTGGGGCCAACGTCCTGACTTTC
CASSPQGLSGANVLTF
>.|TRBV2|TRBJ2-7|.
TGTGCCAGCAGTGGGGGGCAGGAGTACGAGCAGTACTTC
CASSGGQEYEQYF
>.|TRBV27|TRBJ2-1|.
TGTGCCAGCAGAGGGACTTCATACAATGAGCAGTTCTTC
CASRGTSYNEQFF
>once|TRBV19|TRBJ2-7|.
TGTGCCAGTAGTACCCCAGGGGGGCCCCCCTACGAGCAGTACTTC
CASSTPGGPPYEQYF
>.|TRBV5-1|TRBJ1-2|TRBD1
TGCGCCAGCAGCTTGGAGGGACAGGCTCTGACCGGCTACACCTTC
CASSLEGQALTGYTF
>.|TRBV7-8|TRBJ1-4|.
TGTGCCAGCAGCCTCCGTGAGAGTAGGGAAAAACTGTTTTTT
CASSLRESREKLFF
>.|TRBV5-1|TRBJ1-1|.
TGCGCCAGCACCCCCGCGGAGATGAACACTGAAGCTTTCTTT
CASTPAEMNTEAFF